This T cell receptor beta chain was recovered during a study of CD8 T cells in Susac syndrome. The ends were cut back, 2 bases at V and 5 bases at J, with 4 bases in the middle. The CDR3 has 11 amino acids. CDR1 and CDR2 (germline): SGHVS, FNYEAQ. A quantity of 0.5 to 1 ug RNA underwent reverse transcription using random hexamers. The method of amplification for TCR beta CDR3 was immunoSEQ multiplex PCR, covering 54 Vbeta and 13 Jbeta. Each CDR3 protein gets one entry after TCRdb re-called the immunoSEQ multiplex PCR reads with MiXCR. The sample has tens of thousands of distinct CDR3 sequences; 85% to 95% are singletons. Sequencing of TCR beta was undertaken in CD8+ and CD4+ T cells derived from blood. While serving as controls, healthy donors were matched for age and sex. This clonotype occurred once. Its antigen is unidentified. Findings and caveats of the study: By the study's own acknowledgment, its TCR sequencing and HLA analysis included relatively few individuals.

The sample was CD8+ T cells from PBMCs. The chain joins TRBV7-6 to TRBJ2-7; D is uncertain. This receptor was identified in a human donor in good health. The CDR3 spells CASSLNNEQYF. The CDR3 DNA reads TGTGCCAGCAGCTTAAACAACGAGCAGTACTTC.